These T cell receptor beta chains were read from a single sample in a study of cytomegalovirus exposure and HLA in healthy donors. The method was immunoSEQ multiplex PCR; TCRdb's version includes in-frame clones alone and lacks a portion of them. This table holds about 180,000 clones, approximately 88% found once. The source material was PBMCs. The receptor set was obtained from a man younger than 45 in good health and CMV-seronegative. CDR3s include the opening cysteine and the closing phenylalanine or tryptophan. D genes are given only for firm matches. Clone size, where shown, is once, few, many, or a class for clones that have expanded.

J: TRBJ2-7; V: TRBV5-1; D: NA; size: few; CDR3: CASSLVFGGGVLYF; DNA: TGTGCCAGCAGCTTGGTCTTCGGAGGGGGCGTTCTGTACTTC
J: TRBJ2-1; V: TRBV7-8; D: TRBD2; size: NA; CDR3: CASSSTRGGEQFF; DNA: TGTGCCAGCAGCTCTACTCGGGGGGGTGAGCAGTTCTTC
J: TRBJ2-6; V: TRBV11-1; D: NA; size: NA; CDR3: CASSLFPQDSGANVLTF; DNA: TGTGCCAGCAGCTTATTTCCACAGGACTCTGGGGCCAACGTCCTGACTTTC
J: TRBJ2-5; V: TRBV2; D: TRBD1; size: NA; CDR3: CASRGVKGQDQETQYF; DNA: TGTGCCAGCAGGGGGGTCAAGGGACAGGATCAAGAGACCCAGTACTTC
J: TRBJ2-2; V: TRBV9; D: NA; size: NA; CDR3: CASSVYAGELFF; DNA: TGTGCCAGCAGCGTATATGCCGGGGAGCTGTTTTTT
J: TRBJ2-7; V: TRBV27; D: NA; size: NA; CDR3: CASSSGTWGIYEQYF; DNA: TGTGCCAGCAGTTCTGGGACATGGGGGATCTACGAGCAGTACTTC
J: TRBJ1-4; V: TRBV7-9; D: TRBD1; size: NA; CDR3: CASSAGQGAEKLFF; DNA: TGTGCCAGCAGCGCCGGACAGGGGGCTGAAAAACTGTTTTTT
J: TRBJ2-2; V: TRBV6-5; D: TRBD2; size: NA; CDR3: CASSYSWGGDTGELFF; DNA: TGTGCCAGCAGTTACTCTTGGGGGGGGGACACCGGGGAGCTGTTTTTT
J: TRBJ2-7; V: TRBV30; D: TRBD2; size: NA; CDR3: CAWSPLTSGDPYEQYF; DNA: TGTGCCTGGAGTCCCCTGACTAGCGGGGATCCCTACGAGCAGTACTTC
J: TRBJ2-1; V: TRBV21-1; D: NA; size: NA; CDR3: CARGPSGGAASYNEQFF; DNA: TGTGCCAGGGGGCCTAGCGGGGGGGCCGCCTCCTACAATGAGCAGTTCTTC
J: TRBJ2-2; V: TRBV6-6; D: NA; size: NA; CDR3: CASSYSQVPGELFF; DNA: TGTGCCAGCAGTTACTCGCAGGTTCCCGGGGAGCTGTTTTTT
J: TRBJ1-2; V: TRBV29-1; D: TRBD1; size: NA; CDR3: CSVVKQGASFGGYTF; DNA: TGCAGCGTTGTTAAGCAGGGGGCATCATTCGGTGGCTACACCTTC
J: TRBJ1-2; V: TRBV19; D: TRBD1; size: NA; CDR3: CASSGTGYGYTF; DNA: TGTGCCAGTAGTGGGACAGGCTATGGCTACACCTTC